This T cell receptor beta chain was identified during a study of cytomegalovirus exposure and HLA in healthy donors. PCR was performed using 60 Vbeta and 13 Jbeta primers. Sequenced by immunoSEQ multiplex PCR; TCRdb stores in-frame clones only, minus some. The table records over 55,000 clones, around 87% of them present only once. Between the trimmed V and J ends, which lost 4 bases and 6 bases, there was a span of 6 bases. Germline V gene sequence: CDR1 SGHTA, CDR2 FQGNSA. The CDR3 covers 11 residues. The receptor comes from a man aged 18 to 30 in good health and CMV-seronegative. This chain connects TRBV7-2 to TRBJ2-5; D call uncertain. The sample taken for sequencing was PBMCs. Written as DNA, the CDR3 is TGTGCCAGCAGCTCCACAAAGACCCAGTACTTC. Amino acid sequence: CASSSTKTQYF.